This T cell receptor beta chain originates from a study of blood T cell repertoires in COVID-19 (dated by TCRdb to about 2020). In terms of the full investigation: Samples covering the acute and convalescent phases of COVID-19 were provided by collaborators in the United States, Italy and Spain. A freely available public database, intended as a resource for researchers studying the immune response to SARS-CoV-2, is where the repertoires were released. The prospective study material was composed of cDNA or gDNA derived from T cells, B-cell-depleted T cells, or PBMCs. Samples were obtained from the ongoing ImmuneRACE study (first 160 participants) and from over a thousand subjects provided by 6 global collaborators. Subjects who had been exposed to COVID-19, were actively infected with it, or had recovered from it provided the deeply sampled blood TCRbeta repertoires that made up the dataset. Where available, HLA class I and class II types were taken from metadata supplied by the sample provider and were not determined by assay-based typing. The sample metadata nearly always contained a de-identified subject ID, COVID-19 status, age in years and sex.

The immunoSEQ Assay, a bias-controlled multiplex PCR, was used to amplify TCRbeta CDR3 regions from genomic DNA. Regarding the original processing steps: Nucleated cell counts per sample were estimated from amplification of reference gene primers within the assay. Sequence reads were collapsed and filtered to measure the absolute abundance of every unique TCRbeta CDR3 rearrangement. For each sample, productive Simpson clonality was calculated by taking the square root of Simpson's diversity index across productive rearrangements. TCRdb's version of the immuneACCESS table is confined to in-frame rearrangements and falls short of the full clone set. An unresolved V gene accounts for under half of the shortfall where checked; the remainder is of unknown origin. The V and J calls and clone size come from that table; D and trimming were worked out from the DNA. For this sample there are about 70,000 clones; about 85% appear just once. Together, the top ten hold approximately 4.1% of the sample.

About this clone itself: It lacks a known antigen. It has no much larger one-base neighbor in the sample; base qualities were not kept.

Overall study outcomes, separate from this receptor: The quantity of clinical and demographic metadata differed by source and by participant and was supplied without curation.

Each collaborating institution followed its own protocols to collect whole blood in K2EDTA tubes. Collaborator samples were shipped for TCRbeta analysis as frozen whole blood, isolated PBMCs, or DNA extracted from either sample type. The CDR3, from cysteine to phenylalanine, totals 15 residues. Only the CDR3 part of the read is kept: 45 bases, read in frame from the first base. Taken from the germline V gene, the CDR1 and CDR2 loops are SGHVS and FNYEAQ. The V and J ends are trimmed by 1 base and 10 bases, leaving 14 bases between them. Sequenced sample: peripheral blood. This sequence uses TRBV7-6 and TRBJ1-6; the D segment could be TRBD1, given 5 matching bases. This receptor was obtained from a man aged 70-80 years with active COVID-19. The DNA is TGTGCCAGCAGCTTAGGGGCAGGGATCGCCTCACCCCTCCACTTT. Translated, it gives CASSLGAGIASPLHF.